These 5 T cell receptor beta chains were sequenced from one sample in a study of OX40 agonist ivuxolimab in advanced cancers. Clones were read by immunoSEQ multiplex PCR, and TCRdb kept only the in-frame ones, dropping some. This table holds some 46,000 clones, approximately 86% found once. Source: CD4+ or CD8+ T cells sorted from blood, taken in a trial of the OX40 agonist ivuxolimab. Receptors originate from an adult with an advanced solid tumor such as melanoma, head and neck, liver or kidney cancer.

The chain combines TRBV28 with TRBJ1-1; D is unresolved. V was trimmed by 7 bases and J by 5 bases, leaving 17 bases between them. The CDR3 has 14 residues. Germline loops: CDR1 MDHEN, CDR2 SYDVKM. CDR3 sequence: CASKRWAEDTEAFF. The CDR3 nucleotides read TGTGCCAGCAAACGCTGGGCAGAGGATACTGAAGCTTTCTTT.

This clone was recorded once. The rearrangement uses TRBV29-1 and TRBJ1-1; D gene uncertain. V dropped 5 bases and J dropped 6 bases, with 13 bases sitting between them. This CDR3 spans 12 amino acids. The germline gives CDR1 SQVTM, CDR2 ANQGSEA. The CDR3 sequence is CSVSQRRPEAFF. The CDR3 DNA sequence: TGCAGCGTTTCCCAGAGGCGGCCTGAAGCTTTCTTT.

This clone was counted a few times. The chain carries TRBV10-3 and TRBJ2-7, with D hard to call. This CDR3 is 14 amino acids long. V lost 5 bases, J lost 11 bases, and 22 bases lay in between. Germline CDR1 ENHRY, CDR2 SYGVKD. The DNA of the CDR3 is TGTGCCATCAGTAATCCAGGTACCCTTACGAGCAAGTACGTC. It yields the protein CAISNPGTLTSKYV.

The chain couples TRBV7-9 to TRBJ1-1; the D is unclear. This CDR3 is built from 13 residues. V was trimmed by 8 bases and J by 0 bases, leaving 10 bases between them. Germline CDR1 reads SEHNR; CDR2 reads FQNEAQ (reference sequence). The chain's CDR3 is CASCDSMNTEAFF. The CDR3 DNA sequence: TGTGCCAGCTGTGACTCGATGAACACTGAAGCTTTCTTT.

The V call is TRBV13, the J call TRBJ2-3; tentatively, D is TRBD1 or TRBD2 (5 bases each). The V and J ends lost 3 bases and 1 base respectively, with 11 bases between them. Germline lookup yields CDR1 PRHDT and CDR2 FYEKMQ (reference sequence). The CDR3 consists of 15 residues. The CDR3 reads CASSFRDAGTDTQYF. The CDR3 DNA sequence: TGTGCCAGCAGCTTCCGGGACGCCGGCACAGATACGCAGTATTTT.